One and the same sample provided the 8 T cell receptor beta chains below, sequenced in a study of T cells in Graves' hyperthyroidism and ophthalmopathy. Amplified TCR beta CDR3 regions came from RNA transcripts. The HTBI primer set served for first-round RT-PCR of the TCR CDR3. TCRdb itself ran the multiplex PCR reads through MiXCR, one entry per CDR3 protein. Of hundreds of thousands of distinct CDR3 sequences in the sample, around 16% were seen once. Sequenced sample: blood. These receptors were taken from a woman between 40 and 50 years old with Graves' ophthalmopathy.

The rearrangement uses TRBV20-1 and TRBJ1-2; 9 bases are shared with TRBD1. V lost 6 bases to trimming and J lost 2 bases; unmatched junction nucleotides: 16. The length of the CDR3 is 17 residues. Germline values: CDR1 DFQATT, CDR2 SNEGSKA (reference sequence). The CDR3 here is CSALEERDRVSNYGYTF. DNA of the CDR3: TGCAGTGCCCTCGAAGAGAGGGACAGGGTTTCGAACTATGGCTACACCTTC.

The table lists this clonotype with a count of one. This chain connects TRBV20-1 to TRBJ1-6, with 7 bases lining up with TRBD1. Germline CDR1 and CDR2: DFQATT and SNEGSKA (reference sequence). CDR3 length: 15 amino acids. J lost 7 bases, V lost 3 bases, and 9 bases had no gene match. The CDR3 DNA follows: TGCAGTGCTAGGGCCCCTAACAGGGGAAATTCACCCCTCCACTTT. Protein product: CSARAPNRGNSPLHF.

This clonotype has a count of ten or more. The chain links TRBV12-3 or TRBV12-4 to TRBJ2-1; D remains unclear. The CDR3 sequence is 13 residues long. With 1 base removed from V and 4 bases from J, the gap between germline ends came to 5 bases. The CDR3 DNA follows: TGTGCCAGCAGTTTAGGGTGGTACAATGAGCAGTTCTTC. This translates into CASSLGWYNEQFF.

This clonotype was seen at least ten times. CDR3 DNA: TGTGCCAGCAGCTTAGGGAGGGACCGATCCTACGAGCAGTACTTC. Residues: CASSLGRDRSYEQYF. The chain carries TRBV11-2 and TRBJ2-7; possible D gene TRBD2, 6 bases. From germline, CDR1 is SGHAT and CDR2 FQNNGV. Trimming shortened V by 1 base and J by 1 base, and 11 bases separated the two germline ends. This CDR3 is built from 15 residues. The full variable domain, its missing parts supplied by reference TRBV11-2 and TRBJ2-7, is EAGVAQSPRYKIIEKRQSVAFWCNPISGHATLYWYQQILGQGPKLLIQFQNNGVVDDSQLPKDRFSAERLKGVDSTLKIQPAKLEDSAVYLCASSLGRDRSYEQYFGPGTRLTVT.

This clonotype was seen many times. The V and J genes are TRBV12-3 or TRBV12-4 and TRBJ1-2; the match to TRBD1 covers 9 bases. Trimming removed 3 bases from V and 8 bases from J; junction bases left unmatched: 13. The CDR3 loop spans 16 amino acids. CDR3 bases: TGTGCCAGCAGTTTTGGTTCCGGGACAGGGAGGCGAGGCTACACCTTC. Protein product: CASSFGSGTGRRGYTF.

This clonotype was observed many times. J is TRBJ1-1 and V is TRBV20-1, with D uncertain. Germline V CDR1 and CDR2: DFQATT, SNEGSKA (reference sequence). The ends were cut back, 3 bases at V and 2 bases at J, with 10 bases in the middle. The CDR3 contains 13 residues. DNA for the CDR3: TGCAGTGCTAGGAGCCAGATAAACACTGAAGCTTTCTTT. This encodes CSARSQINTEAFF.

About this clonotype itself: Just one base apart from a much larger clone, this may be a read error. The rearrangement uses TRBV3-1 and TRBJ2-5; 8 bases are a match to TRBD1. V lost 0 bases, J lost 4 bases, and 7 bases stayed unmatched. This CDR3 comprises 16 residues. Germline CDR1 is LGHDT and CDR2 is YNNKEL (reference sequence). As DNA, the CDR3 is TGTGCCAGCAGCCAAGATTGGGCAGGGGGCCGAGAGACCCAGTACTTC. It encodes CASSQDWAGGRETQYF.

This clonotype was counted between two and nine times. The chain employs TRBV20-1 and TRBJ1-4, with D unresolved. This CDR3 is 11 amino acids long. Germline assignment: CDR1 DFQATT and CDR2 SNEGSKA (reference sequence). The ends were cut back, 7 bases at V and 6 bases at J, with 9 bases in the middle. For the CDR3, the DNA is TGCAGTGTTTGGGAATATGAAAAACTGTTTTTT. Its protein product is CSVWEYEKLFF.